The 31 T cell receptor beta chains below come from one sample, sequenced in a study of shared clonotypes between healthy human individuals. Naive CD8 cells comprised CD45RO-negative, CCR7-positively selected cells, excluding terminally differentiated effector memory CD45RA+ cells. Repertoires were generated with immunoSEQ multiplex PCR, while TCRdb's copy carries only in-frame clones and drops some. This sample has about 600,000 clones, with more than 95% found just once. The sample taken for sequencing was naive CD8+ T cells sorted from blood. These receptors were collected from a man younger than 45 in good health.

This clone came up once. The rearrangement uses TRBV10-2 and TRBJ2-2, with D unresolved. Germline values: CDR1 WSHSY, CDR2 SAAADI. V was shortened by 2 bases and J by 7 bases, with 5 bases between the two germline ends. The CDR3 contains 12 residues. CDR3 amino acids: CASSELGGELFF. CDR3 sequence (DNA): TGCGCCAGCAGTGAGCTGGGCGGGGAGCTGTTTTTT.

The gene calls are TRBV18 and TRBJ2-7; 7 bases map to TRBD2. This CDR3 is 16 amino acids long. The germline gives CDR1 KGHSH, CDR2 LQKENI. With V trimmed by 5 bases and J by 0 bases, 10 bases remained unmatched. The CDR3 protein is CASSGGSGSNSYEQYF. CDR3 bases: TGTGCCAGCTCAGGAGGTAGCGGGTCCAACTCCTACGAGCAGTACTTC.

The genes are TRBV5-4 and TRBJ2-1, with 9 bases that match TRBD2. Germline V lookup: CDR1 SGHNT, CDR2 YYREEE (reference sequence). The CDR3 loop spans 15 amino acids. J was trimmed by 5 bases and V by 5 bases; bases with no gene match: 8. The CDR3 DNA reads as TGTGCCAGCAGGGGTGGACTAGCGAATAACAATGAGCAGTTCTTC. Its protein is CASRGGLANNNEQFF.

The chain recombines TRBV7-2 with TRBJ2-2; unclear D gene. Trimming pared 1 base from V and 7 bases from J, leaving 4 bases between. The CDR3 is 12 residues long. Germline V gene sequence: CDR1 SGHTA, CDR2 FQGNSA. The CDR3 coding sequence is TGTGCCAGCAGCTTAGAAGTCGGGGAGCTGTTTTTT. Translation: CASSLEVGELFF.

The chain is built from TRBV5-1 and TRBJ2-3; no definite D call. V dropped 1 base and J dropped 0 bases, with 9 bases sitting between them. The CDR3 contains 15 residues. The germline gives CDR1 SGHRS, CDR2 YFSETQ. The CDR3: CASSLKPTSTDTQYF. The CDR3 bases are TGCGCCAGCAGCTTGAAACCTACTAGCACAGATACGCAGTATTTT.

The DNA of the CDR3 is TGCAGCGTTGCTCTAGGGTCAGGGATAGAGACCCAGTACTTC. Encoded protein: CSVALGSGIETQYF. The chain carries TRBV29-1 and TRBJ2-5, with D maybe TRBD1 (5 bases). V dropped 4 bases and J dropped 4 bases, with 16 bases sitting between them. The CDR3 covers 14 residues. CDR1 is SQVTM, CDR2 ANQGSEA, per germline.

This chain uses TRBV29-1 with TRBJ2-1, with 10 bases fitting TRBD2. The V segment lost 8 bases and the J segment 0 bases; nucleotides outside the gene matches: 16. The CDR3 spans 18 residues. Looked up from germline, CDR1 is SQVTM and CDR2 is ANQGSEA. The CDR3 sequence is CSTYPPSGSAPSYNEQFF. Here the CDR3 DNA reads TGCAGCACCTACCCCCCTAGCGGGAGTGCCCCCTCCTACAATGAGCAGTTCTTC.

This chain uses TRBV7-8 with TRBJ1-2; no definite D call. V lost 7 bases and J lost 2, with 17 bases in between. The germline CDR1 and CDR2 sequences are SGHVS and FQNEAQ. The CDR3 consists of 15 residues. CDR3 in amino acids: CASISSGQVNYGYTF. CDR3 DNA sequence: TGTGCCAGCATCTCTAGTGGGCAGGTGAACTATGGCTACACCTTC.

CDR3 coding DNA: TGTGCCAGCAGCTCGTTAGATTCGAGTTACACTGAAGCTTTCTTT. Amino acids: CASSSLDSSYTEAFF. This chain links TRBV11-2 with TRBJ1-1; unclear D gene. V lost 4 bases, J lost 3 bases, and 15 bases lay in between. CDR1 SGHAT and CDR2 FQNNGV come from the germline V gene. The CDR3 runs to 15 residues. Together with reference TRBV11-2 and TRBJ1-1, the CDR3 gives the full variable domain: EAGVAQSPRYKIIEKRQSVAFWCNPISGHATLYWYQQILGQGPKLLIQFQNNGVVDDSQLPKDRFSAERLKGVDSTLKIQPAKLEDSAVYLCASSSLDSSYTEAFFGQGTRLTVV.

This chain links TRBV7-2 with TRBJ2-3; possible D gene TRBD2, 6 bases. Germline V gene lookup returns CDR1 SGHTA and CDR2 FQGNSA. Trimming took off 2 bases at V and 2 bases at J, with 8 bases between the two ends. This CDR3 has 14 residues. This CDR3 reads CASSLRGNTDTQYF. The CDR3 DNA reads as TGTGCCAGCAGCTTACGCGGGAACACAGATACGCAGTATTTT.

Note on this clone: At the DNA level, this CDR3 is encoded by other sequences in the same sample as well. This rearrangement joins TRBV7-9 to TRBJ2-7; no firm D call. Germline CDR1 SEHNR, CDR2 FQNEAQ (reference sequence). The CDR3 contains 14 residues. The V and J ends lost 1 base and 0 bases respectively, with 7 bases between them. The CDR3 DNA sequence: TGTGCCAGCAGCTTAGTAGGCAGCTCCTACGAGCAGTACTTC. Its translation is CASSLVGSSYEQYF.

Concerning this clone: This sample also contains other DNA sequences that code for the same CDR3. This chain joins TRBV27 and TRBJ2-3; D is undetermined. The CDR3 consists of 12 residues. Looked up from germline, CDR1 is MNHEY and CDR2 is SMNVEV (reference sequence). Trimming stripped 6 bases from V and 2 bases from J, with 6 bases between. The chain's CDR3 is CASSLLTDTQYF. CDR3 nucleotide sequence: TGTGCCAGCAGCCTCCTCACAGATACGCAGTATTTT.

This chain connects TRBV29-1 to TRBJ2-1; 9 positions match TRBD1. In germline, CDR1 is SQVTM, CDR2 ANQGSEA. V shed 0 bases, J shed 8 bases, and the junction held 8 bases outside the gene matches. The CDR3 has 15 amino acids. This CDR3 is CSVEDGTGMEDEQFF. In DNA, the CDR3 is TGCAGCGTTGAAGATGGGACAGGGATGGAGGATGAGCAGTTCTTC.

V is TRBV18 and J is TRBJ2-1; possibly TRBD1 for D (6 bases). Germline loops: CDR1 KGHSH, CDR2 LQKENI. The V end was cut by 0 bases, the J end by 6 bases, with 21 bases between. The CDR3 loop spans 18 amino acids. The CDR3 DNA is TGTGCCAGCTCACCACCCGGAGACAGGATGTTCCTGGGCAATGAGCAGTTCTTC. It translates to CASSPPGDRMFLGNEQFF.

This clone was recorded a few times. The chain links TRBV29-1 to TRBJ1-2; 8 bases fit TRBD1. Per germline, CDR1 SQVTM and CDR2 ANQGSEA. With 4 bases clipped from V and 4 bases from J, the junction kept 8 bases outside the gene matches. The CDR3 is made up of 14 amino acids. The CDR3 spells CSVVLRGRFYGYTF. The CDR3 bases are TGCAGCGTTGTCCTCAGGGGGCGCTTCTATGGCTACACCTTC.

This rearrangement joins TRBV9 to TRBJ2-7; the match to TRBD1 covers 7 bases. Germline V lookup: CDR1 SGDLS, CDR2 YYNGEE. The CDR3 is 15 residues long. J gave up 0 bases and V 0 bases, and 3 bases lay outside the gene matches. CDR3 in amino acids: CASSVGGDSSYEQYF. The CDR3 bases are TGTGCCAGCAGCGTAGGAGGGGACAGCTCCTACGAGCAGTACTTC.

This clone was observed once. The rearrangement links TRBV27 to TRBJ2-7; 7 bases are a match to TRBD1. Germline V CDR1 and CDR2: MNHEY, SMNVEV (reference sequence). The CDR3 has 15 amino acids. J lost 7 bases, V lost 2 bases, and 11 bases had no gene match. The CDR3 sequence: CASSLTPLTGREQYF. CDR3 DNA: TGTGCCAGCAGTTTAACCCCTCTGACAGGGCGGGAGCAGTACTTC.

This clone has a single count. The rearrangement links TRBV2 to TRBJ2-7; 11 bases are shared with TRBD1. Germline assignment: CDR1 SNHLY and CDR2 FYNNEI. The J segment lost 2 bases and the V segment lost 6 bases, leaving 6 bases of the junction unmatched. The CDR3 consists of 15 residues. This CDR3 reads CASRDRGRITYEQYF. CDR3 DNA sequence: TGTGCCAGCAGGGACAGGGGGCGCATAACCTACGAGCAGTACTTC. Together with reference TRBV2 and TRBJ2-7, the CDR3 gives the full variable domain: EPEVTQTPSHQVTQMGQEVILRCVPISNHLYFYWYRQILGQKVEFLVSFYNNEISEKSEIFDDQFSVERPDGSNFTLKIRSTKLEDSAMYFCASRDRGRITYEQYFGPGTRLTVT.

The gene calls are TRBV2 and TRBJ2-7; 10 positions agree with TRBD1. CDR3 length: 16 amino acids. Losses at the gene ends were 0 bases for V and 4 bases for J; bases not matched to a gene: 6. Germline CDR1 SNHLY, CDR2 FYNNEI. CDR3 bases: TGTGCCAGCAGTGAAGCTCGACAGGGGGCGCGTTACGAGCAGTACTTC. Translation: CASSEARQGARYEQYF.

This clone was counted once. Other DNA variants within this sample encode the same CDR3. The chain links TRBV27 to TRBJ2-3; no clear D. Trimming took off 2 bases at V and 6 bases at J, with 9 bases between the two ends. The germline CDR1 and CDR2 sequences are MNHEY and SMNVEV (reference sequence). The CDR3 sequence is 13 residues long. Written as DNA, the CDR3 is TGTGCCAGCAGTTTAGGTCGGGCGGATACGCAGTATTTT. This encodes CASSLGRADTQYF.

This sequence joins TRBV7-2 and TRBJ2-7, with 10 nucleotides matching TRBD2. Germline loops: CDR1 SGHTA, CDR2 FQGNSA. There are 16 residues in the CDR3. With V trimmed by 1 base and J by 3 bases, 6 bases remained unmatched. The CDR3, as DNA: TGTGCCAGCAGCTTAGATCCACTAGCGGGATACTACGAGCAGTACTTC. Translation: CASSLDPLAGYYEQYF.

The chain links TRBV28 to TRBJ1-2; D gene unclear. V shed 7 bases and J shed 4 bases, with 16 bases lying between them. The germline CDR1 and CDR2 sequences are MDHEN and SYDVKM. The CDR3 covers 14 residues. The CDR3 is CASTLTGPGYGYTF. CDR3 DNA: TGTGCCAGCACCTTAACGGGCCCGGGCTATGGCTACACCTTC.

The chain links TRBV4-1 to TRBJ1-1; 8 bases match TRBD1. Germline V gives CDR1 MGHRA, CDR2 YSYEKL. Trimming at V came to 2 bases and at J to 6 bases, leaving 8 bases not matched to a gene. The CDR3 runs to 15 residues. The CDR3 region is CASSQPDRGLAEAFF. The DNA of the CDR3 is TGCGCCAGCAGCCAACCAGACAGGGGTTTAGCTGAAGCTTTCTTT.

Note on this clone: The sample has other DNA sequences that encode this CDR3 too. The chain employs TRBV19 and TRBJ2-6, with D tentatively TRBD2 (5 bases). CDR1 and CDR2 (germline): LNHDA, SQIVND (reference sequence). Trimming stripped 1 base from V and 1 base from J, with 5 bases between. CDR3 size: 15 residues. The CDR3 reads CASSIGGSGANVLTF. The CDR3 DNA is TGTGCCAGTAGTATAGGAGGGTCTGGGGCCAACGTCCTGACTTTC.

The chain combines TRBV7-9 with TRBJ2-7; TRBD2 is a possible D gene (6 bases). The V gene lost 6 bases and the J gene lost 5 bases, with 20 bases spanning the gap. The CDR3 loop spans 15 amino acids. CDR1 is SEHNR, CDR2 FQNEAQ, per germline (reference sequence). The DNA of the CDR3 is TGTGCCAGCAGAGGGATGGGGACTGGTTCGAACGAGCAGTACTTC. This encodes CASRGMGTGSNEQYF.

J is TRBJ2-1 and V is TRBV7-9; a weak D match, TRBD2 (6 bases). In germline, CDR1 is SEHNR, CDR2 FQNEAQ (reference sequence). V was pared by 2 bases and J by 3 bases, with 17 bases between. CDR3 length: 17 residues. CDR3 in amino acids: CASSLLLGGRIYNEQFF. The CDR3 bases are TGTGCCAGCAGCTTATTACTAGGAGGGAGGATCTACAATGAGCAGTTCTTC.

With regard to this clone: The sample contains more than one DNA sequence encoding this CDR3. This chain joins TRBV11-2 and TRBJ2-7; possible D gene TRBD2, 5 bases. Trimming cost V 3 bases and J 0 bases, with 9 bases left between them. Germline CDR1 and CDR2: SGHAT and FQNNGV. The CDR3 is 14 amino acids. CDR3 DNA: TGTGCCAGCAGCTTGTCGGCGGGCTCCTACGAGCAGTACTTC. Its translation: CASSLSAGSYEQYF.

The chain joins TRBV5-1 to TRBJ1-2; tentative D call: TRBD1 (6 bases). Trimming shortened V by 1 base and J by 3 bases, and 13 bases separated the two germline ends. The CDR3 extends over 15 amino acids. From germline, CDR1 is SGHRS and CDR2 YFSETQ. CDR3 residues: CASSLNRVGDYGYTF. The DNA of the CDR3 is TGCGCCAGCAGCTTGAACAGGGTAGGGGACTATGGCTACACCTTC.

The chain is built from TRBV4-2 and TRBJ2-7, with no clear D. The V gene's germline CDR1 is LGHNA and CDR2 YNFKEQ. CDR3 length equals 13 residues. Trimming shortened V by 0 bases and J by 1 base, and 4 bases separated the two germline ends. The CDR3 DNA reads TGTGCCAGCAGCCAAGAACCTTCCTACGAGCAGTACTTC. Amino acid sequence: CASSQEPSYEQYF.

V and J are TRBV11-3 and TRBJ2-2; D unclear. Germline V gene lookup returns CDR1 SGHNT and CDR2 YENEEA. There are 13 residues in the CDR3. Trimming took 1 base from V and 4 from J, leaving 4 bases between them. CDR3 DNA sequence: TGTGCCAGCAGCTTAGGCCTCACCGGGGAGCTGTTTTTT. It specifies CASSLGLTGELFF.

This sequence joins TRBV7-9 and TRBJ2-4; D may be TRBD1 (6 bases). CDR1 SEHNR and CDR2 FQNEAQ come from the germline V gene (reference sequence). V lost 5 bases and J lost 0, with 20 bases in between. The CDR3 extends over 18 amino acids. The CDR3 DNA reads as TGTGCCAGCAGCCTTACAGGTGGCAGGGGCCTAGCCAAAAACATTCAGTACTTC. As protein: CASSLTGGRGLAKNIQYF. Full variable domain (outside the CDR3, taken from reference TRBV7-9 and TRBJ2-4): DTGVSQNPRHKITKRGQNVTFRCDPISEHNRLYWYRQTLGQGPEFLTYFQNEAQLEKSRLLSDRFSAERPKGSFSTLEIQRTEQGDSAMYLCASSLTGGRGLAKNIQYFGAGTRLSVL.